This T cell receptor (beta chain) was sequenced during a study of high-grade serous ovarian cancer treatment subgroups. As for the study in general: On average, roughly 14,000 reads and 7,000 to 8,000 unique TCR beta rearrangements were obtained per sample. General study results and limits: Repertoire similarity ranged roughly 0.11 to 0.85 between tumors of one patient.

The CDR3 loop spans 14 amino acids. With 2 bases removed from V and 0 bases from J, the gap between germline ends came to 5 bases. The germline V gene has CDR1 GTSNPN and CDR2 SVGIG (reference sequence). The tumor samples were collected prior to definitive surgery or chemotherapy. With regard to this clone: The antigen is undetermined.

Data came from immunoSEQ multiplex PCR; TCRdb stores just in-frame clones and leaves some out. The sample shows some 4,200 clones, less than 80% of them seen only once. This chain joins TRBV30 and TRBJ2-6, with D hard to call. This receptor was taken from a human donor with high-grade serous ovarian cancer. The sequenced sample was tumor tissue. The CDR3, as DNA: TGTGCCTGGAGTTTGGTCTCTGGGGCCAACGTCCTGACTTTC. As protein: CAWSLVSGANVLTF.